This T cell receptor (beta chain) was found in a study of OX40 agonist ivuxolimab in advanced cancers. At the level of the study: All patients had ivuxolimab intravenously every 2 weeks at 0.01 to 10 mg/kg. Study-wide points: Blood T cells, both CD4+ and CD8+, expanded clonally by week 6 at 0.1 to 3.0 mg/kg.

Produced via immunoSEQ multiplex PCR; TCRdb's table is partial and in-frame only. Seen here are 45,000 to 50,000 clones, around 90% observed once, and the top ten hold approximately 6.8%. As for this clone: What it binds is unknown.

The length of the CDR3 is 14 residues. Germline V gene lookup returns CDR1 SGDLS and CDR2 YYNGEE. The V and J ends lost 0 bases and 10 bases, in that order; junction bases with no gene match: 3. The starting material was CD4+ or CD8+ T cells sorted from blood, obtained in a trial of the OX40 agonist ivuxolimab. The chain joins TRBV9 to TRBJ2-1, with 11 bases lining up with TRBD2. This TCR was sampled from an adult with an advanced solid tumor such as melanoma, head and neck, liver or kidney cancer. The CDR3 DNA is TGTGCCAGCAGCGTAGTGTCTAGCGGGGGGGAGCAGTTCTTC. Translation: CASSVVSSGGEQFF.